These 14 T cell receptor beta chains originate from one sample sequenced in a study of T cell responses to AZD1222 COVID-19 vaccine. Generated by immunoSEQ multiplex PCR, the TCRdb table keeps only in-frame clones and is missing some. The sample has 95,000 or so clones, 91% seen once. Sequenced here: peripheral blood, sampled 28 days after the second AZD1222 dose. These TCRs come from an adult who received the AZD1222 COVID-19 vaccine.

The chain couples TRBV27 to TRBJ2-7; 11 nucleotides align to TRBD2. The CDR3 contains 15 residues. Germline trimming cut 0 bases from V and 4 bases from J; bases unmatched to any gene: 2. Germline V gene data show CDR1 as MNHEY and CDR2 as SMNVEV (reference sequence). The CDR3 loop is CASSLSTSGKYEQYF. The CDR3 DNA sequence: TGTGCCAGCAGTTTATCGACTAGCGGGAAATACGAGCAGTACTTC.

V is TRBV6-5 and J is TRBJ1-4; D possibly corresponds to TRBD1 (6 bases). Germline loops: CDR1 MNHEY, CDR2 SVGAGI. Between the trimmed V and J ends, which lost 5 bases and 5 bases, there was a span of 9 bases. This CDR3 region has 13 residues. In nucleotides, the CDR3 is TGTGCCAGCAGTCGACAGGCCAATGAAAAACTGTTTTTT. Protein sequence: CASSRQANEKLFF.

This chain uses TRBV24-1 with TRBJ2-1; 11 nucleotides line up with TRBD2. V was pared by 6 bases and J by 6 bases, with 6 bases of the junction left unmatched. The germline gives CDR1 KGHDR, CDR2 SFDVKD. The CDR3 length is 15 residues. CDR3 sequence reads: CATSHPSGRSNEQFF. In DNA form, the CDR3 reads TGTGCCACCAGTCACCCTAGCGGGAGGAGCAATGAGCAGTTCTTC.

The chain employs TRBV28 and TRBJ2-1; the match to TRBD1 covers 12 bases. CDR1 MDHEN and CDR2 SYDVKM come from the germline V gene. Germline trimming cut 3 bases from V and 7 bases from J; bases unmatched to any gene: 4. This CDR3 is built from 15 residues. CDR3 protein: CASSLGQGARNEQFF. DNA of the CDR3: TGTGCCAGCAGTTTGGGACAGGGGGCGCGTAATGAGCAGTTCTTC.

The chain combines TRBV6-5 with TRBJ2-2; weak D call: TRBD1 (6 bases). Germline CDR1 MNHEY, CDR2 SVGAGI. The CDR3 loop spans 16 amino acids. V was clipped by 2 bases and J by 5 bases, with 15 bases between them. The CDR3 region is CASSYIPPGVTGELFF. DNA of the CDR3: TGTGCCAGCAGTTACATCCCTCCAGGGGTGACCGGGGAGCTGTTTTTT.

The chain combines TRBV6-5 with TRBJ2-3; the match to TRBD1 covers 7 bases. V trimming: 8 bases; J trimming: 5 bases; junction bases outside the gene matches: 10. The germline V gene has CDR1 MNHEY and CDR2 SVGAGI. This CDR3 region has 14 residues. In DNA form, the CDR3 reads TGTGCCAGCGCTTTAGGGACAGTCAAAGATACGCAGTATTTT. Residues: CASALGTVKDTQYF.

The V call is TRBV3-1 (or the pseudogene TRBV3-2), the J call TRBJ2-1; TRBD2 agrees at 9 bases. Germline V gene lookup returns CDR1 LGHDT and CDR2 YNNKEL (reference sequence). Trimming removed 4 bases from V and 9 bases from J; junction bases left unmatched: 13. The CDR3 length is 16 residues. CDR3 sequence: CASSREGGLAWSEQFF. CDR3 nucleotide sequence: TGTGCCAGCAGCCGAGAAGGGGGACTAGCCTGGAGTGAGCAGTTCTTC.

The chain joins TRBV7-9 to TRBJ1-2, with D uncertain. CDR1 is SEHNR and CDR2 is FQNEAQ in the germline V gene (reference sequence). This CDR3 is 12 amino acids long. V was shortened by 1 base and J by 7 bases, with 7 bases between the two germline ends. CDR3: CASSLEYSGYTF. CDR3 DNA sequence: TGTGCCAGCAGCTTAGAGTACTCTGGCTACACCTTC. Full variable domain (rest looked up from reference TRBV7-9 and TRBJ1-2): DTGVSQNPRHKITKRGQNVTFRCDPISEHNRLYWYRQTLGQGPEFLTYFQNEAQLEKSRLLSDRFSAERPKGSFSTLEIQRTEQGDSAMYLCASSLEYSGYTFGSGTRLTVV.

On this clone: One end of the junction varies from germline; a read error may be responsible. This chain joins TRBV19 and TRBJ2-3; D perhaps matches TRBD2 (5 bases). Germline V gene sequence: CDR1 LNHDA, CDR2 SQIVND (reference sequence). CDR3 length: 15 residues. DNA of the CDR3: TGTGCCAGCAGTACGGGGAGAACTAGCACAGATACGCAGTATTTT. Its translation: CASSTGRTSTDTQYF.

This clone has a single count. The chain couples TRBV12-3 or TRBV12-4 to TRBJ1-1; 7 nucleotides match TRBD1. After removal of 3 bases from V and 6 bases from J, the junction contained 4 bases not matched to a gene. CDR3 length equals 13 residues. CDR3 in amino acids: CASSLTGSSEAFF. The DNA of the CDR3 is TGTGCCAGCAGTTTGACAGGGTCCTCTGAAGCTTTCTTT.

V usage is TRBV5-4 and J usage is TRBJ2-7, with TRBD2 identical over 8 bases. Germline V gene lookup returns CDR1 SGHNT and CDR2 YYREEE (reference sequence). V was pared by 4 bases and J by 0 bases, with 9 bases of the junction left unmatched. The CDR3 is made up of 16 amino acids. Here the CDR3 DNA reads TGTGCCAGCAGCCGTGCGGCGGGAGGCCTCTCCTACGAGCAGTACTTC. It translates to CASSRAAGGLSYEQYF.

The chain recombines TRBV11-2 with TRBJ2-2; TRBD2 agrees at 10 bases. The CDR3 covers 17 residues. The ends lost 5 bases at V and 7 bases at J; junction bases unmatched: 13. The V gene's germline CDR1 is SGHAT and CDR2 FQNNGV. The CDR3 DNA follows: TGTGCCAGCAGCCCACCAAGCAGCGGGAGGGCAAACGGGGAGCTGTTTTTT. Protein: CASSPPSSGRANGELFF.

For the CDR3, the DNA is TGTGCCAGCAGCCCGGGAGGGGACATGACGAACACTGAAGCTTTCTTT. Translating gives CASSPGGDMTNTEAFF. This chain links TRBV7-9 with TRBJ1-1, with a weak D call TRBD1 (6 bases). Germline lookup yields CDR1 SEHNR and CDR2 FQNEAQ (reference sequence). V lost 5 bases, J lost 1 base, and 17 bases lay in between. The CDR3 runs 16 residues.

The chain joins TRBV5-1 to TRBJ1-3; D not certain. In germline, CDR1 is SGHRS, CDR2 YFSETQ. This CDR3 has 14 residues. V shed 2 bases and J shed 9 bases, with 15 bases lying between them. The CDR3 region is CASSLTSPRSTIYF. The CDR3 nucleotides read TGCGCCAGCAGCTTAACGTCCCCCCGGAGCACCATATATTTT.